This T cell receptor (beta chain) was found in a study of blood T cell repertoires in COVID-19. Across the whole study: Sample material is recorded as cDNA or gDNA derived from T cells, B-cell-depleted T cells, or PBMCs.

Original methodology: Amplified reference gene primers provided the basis for estimating nucleated cell counts. TCRdb's table, derived via immunoSEQ multiplex PCR, lists solely in-frame clones and lacks some. V, J and clone size are those of that table, while D and trimming were read from the DNA. The sample contains roughly 68,000 clones, just under 90% of which appear only once. This CDR3 is 14 amino acids long. Germline CDR1 is SGHTA and CDR2 is FQGNSA. The V gene end was trimmed by 5 bases and the J gene end by 2 bases; junction bases not matched to a gene: 2. Sequencing used peripheral blood. This clonotype originated in a woman at least 80 years old with active COVID-19. This rearrangement joins TRBV7-2 to TRBJ2-3; 9 bases are shared with TRBD2. CDR3 residues: CASSRTSVTDTQYF. CDR3 DNA sequence: TGTGCCAGCAGCCGGACTAGCGTCACAGATACGCAGTATTTT. Using reference TRBV7-2 and TRBJ2-3 for the parts outside the CDR3, the full variable domain is GAGVSQSPSNKVTEKGKDVELRCDPISGHTALYWYRQSLGQGLEFLIYFQGNSAPDKSGLPSDRFSAERTGGSVSTLTIQRTQQEDSAVYLCASSRTSVTDTQYFGPGTRLTVL.